The next 11 T cell receptor beta chains were all read from a single sample in a study of T cells in Graves' hyperthyroidism and ophthalmopathy. There were TCR beta CDR3 regions amplified from RNA transcripts. The HTBI primer set served for first-round RT-PCR of the TCR CDR3. TCRdb re-called the multiplex PCR reads with MiXCR, one entry per CDR3 protein. The data hold roughly 700,000 distinct CDR3 sequences, with approximately 15% observed a single time. The sample consisted of blood. These TCRs come from a young woman with Graves' hyperthyroidism.

This clonotype was seen repeatedly, ten times or more. The chain joins TRBV20-1 to TRBJ2-1; possibly TRBD2 for D (7 bases). Germline CDR1 is DFQATT and CDR2 is SNEGSKA (reference sequence). This CDR3 has 15 amino acids. V dropped 5 bases and J dropped 7 bases, with 21 bases sitting between them. Written as DNA, the CDR3 is TGCAGTGCTCCGACGACTAGCAAGGGGGATAATGAGCAGTTCTTC. It yields the protein CSAPTTSKGDNEQFF.

This clonotype was detected a few times. The V gene is TRBV4-3, the J gene TRBJ1-1, with TRBD1 matching 8 bases. CDR3 length equals 19 residues. Germline trimming cut 3 bases from V and 6 bases from J; bases unmatched to any gene: 21. Germline V gene lookup returns CDR1 LGHNA and CDR2 YSLEER. CDR3: CASSQWGAGQEESVPEAFF. CDR3 bases: TGCGCCAGCAGCCAGTGGGGGGCGGGACAGGAGGAGTCCGTCCCTGAAGCTTTCTTT.

The table lists this clonotype with a count of one. Being one base from a much bigger clone, this may be a read error. The chain carries TRBV12-3 or TRBV12-4 and TRBJ2-1, with a possible D match to TRBD2 (5 bases). CDR3 length equals 13 residues. V was trimmed by 4 bases and J by 10 bases, leaving 14 bases between them. CDR3 DNA: TGTGCCAGCAGTTGGGTATACACGGGGGAGCAGTTCTTC. Translated: CASSWVYTGEQFF.

The chain uses TRBV7-9 and TRBJ2-5, with TRBD2 matching over 10 bases. The germline CDR1 and CDR2 sequences are SEHNR and FQNEAQ (reference sequence). The junction had 18 bases not matched to a gene; V was cut back by 5 bases and J by 9 bases. This CDR3 region has 17 residues. As DNA, the CDR3 is TGTGCCAGCAGCCTCCTTGCTAGCGGGAGTGGAGACAGGGCCCAGTACTTC. This codes for CASSLLASGSGDRAQYF. Variable domain in full (rest from reference TRBV7-9 and TRBJ2-5): DTGVSQNPRHKITKRGQNVTFRCDPISEHNRLYWYRQTLGQGPEFLTYFQNEAQLEKSRLLSDRFSAERPKGSFSTLEIQRTEQGDSAMYLCASSLLASGSGDRAQYFGPGTRLLVL.

The chain employs TRBV30 and TRBJ1-2; D gene unclear. Trimming shortened V by 0 bases and J by 8 bases, and 7 bases separated the two germline ends. This CDR3 is 11 amino acids long. CDR1 is GTSNPN, CDR2 SVGIG, per germline (reference sequence). CDR3 bases: TGTGCCTGGAGTGTATCTGAAGGCTACACCTTC. Amino acids: CAWSVSEGYTF.

The V gene is TRBV19, the J gene TRBJ1-2; TRBD1 is a possible D gene (5 bases). Germline-derived CDR1 and CDR2 are LNHDA and SQIVND (reference sequence). This CDR3 is built from 10 residues. Trimming removed 6 bases from V and 8 bases from J, with 7 bases in between. CDR3 amino acids: CASRGGGYTF. In DNA, the CDR3 is TGTGCCAGTAGGGGGGGGGGCTACACCTTC.

This clonotype was counted at least ten times. The rearrangement uses TRBV6-2 or TRBV6-3 and TRBJ2-5; D is possibly TRBD1 or TRBD2 (5 bases each). The germline V and J ends were trimmed by 2 bases and 5 bases, with 15 bases remaining between them. Germline V gives CDR1 MNHEY, CDR2 SVGEGT. The CDR3 spans 15 residues. The CDR3 region has the DNA TGTGCCAGCAGTTACGCCGGGACCGCCGTGGAGACCCAGTACTTC. Its protein is CASSYAGTAVETQYF.

This clonotype appeared a few times. This chain links TRBV29-1 with TRBJ2-1; 10 nucleotides match TRBD1. Germline values: CDR1 SQVTM, CDR2 ANQGSEA. The CDR3 sequence is 14 residues long. J lost 3 bases, V lost 6 bases, and 5 bases had no gene match. The CDR3 bases are TGCAGCGTAACCCGGGACAGGGGCTACAATGAGCAGTTCTTC. Encoded protein: CSVTRDRGYNEQFF.

V gene TRBV27 combines with J gene TRBJ2-4; 7 positions agree with TRBD2. The CDR3 is made up of 18 amino acids. V was pared by 4 bases and J by 0 bases, with 12 bases of the junction left unmatched. Germline CDR1 is MNHEY and CDR2 is SMNVEV (reference sequence). CDR3 sequence (DNA): TGTGCCAGCAGTTATATGGGCCCGGGAGGAGTAGCCAAAAACATTCAGTACTTC. Protein product: CASSYMGPGGVAKNIQYF.

The chain combines TRBV9 with TRBJ2-3; 7 positions agree with TRBD2. This CDR3 has 14 amino acids. Trimming took 2 bases from V and 5 from J; bases not matched to a gene: 5. Germline CDR1 reads SGDLS; CDR2 reads YYNGEE. CDR3 amino acids: CASSVPASGDTQYF. The CDR3 coding sequence is TGTGCCAGCAGCGTCCCGGCTAGCGGAGATACGCAGTATTTT.

On this clonotype: Being one base from a much bigger clone, this may be a read error. J is TRBJ1-3 and V is TRBV28; D might be TRBD1 (5 bases). Germline CDR1 MDHEN, CDR2 SYDVKM. The germline V and J ends were trimmed by 3 bases and 0 bases, with 9 bases remaining between them. CDR3 length: 15 residues. In nucleotides, the CDR3 is TGTGCCAGCAGTTTGGACAAGACCTCTGGAAACACCATATATTTT. Protein sequence: CASSLDKTSGNTIYF.